The T cell receptor beta chain described here comes from a study of cytomegalovirus exposure and HLA in healthy donors. Whereas donors were nominally healthy upon sampling, unrecorded immune exposures were probable. Findings and limits, study-wide: There were several of the most significant clusters that appeared linked to common viral pathogens in a later analysis.

About this clone itself: What it recognizes is unknown.

In the PCR, 60 Vbeta and 13 Jbeta primers were used. The table came from immunoSEQ multiplex PCR; TCRdb's copy has only in-frame clones and leaves some out. The repertoire holds over 110,000 clones, roughly 75% seen once, with about 3.2% in the top ten. The TCR sequence derives from a female donor in good health and CMV-seronegative. Sequenced: PBMCs.

The CDR3 region has the DNA TGTGCCAGTAGTACGGGACATGGCCGCTACGAGCAGTACTTC. It is translated as CASSTGHGRYEQYF. The chain joins TRBV19 to TRBJ2-7, with TRBD1 as a possible D gene (6 bases). Trimming shortened V by 4 bases and J by 3 bases, and 13 bases separated the two germline ends. The CDR3 is made up of 14 amino acids. Looked up from germline, CDR1 is LNHDA and CDR2 is SQIVND (reference sequence). Complete variable domain (other parts from reference TRBV19 and TRBJ2-7): DGGITQSPKYLFRKEGQNVTLSCEQNLNHDAMYWYRQDPGQGLRLIYYSQIVNDFQKGDIAEGYSVSREKKESFPLTVTSAQKNPTAFYLCASSTGHGRYEQYFGPGTRLTVT.